Listed below are T cell receptor beta chains from one sample, sequenced in a study of cytomegalovirus exposure and HLA in healthy donors. Assay: immunoSEQ multiplex PCR; the TCRdb copy retains only in-frame clones and omits some. Of around 170,000 clones listed, approximately 71% are singletons. What was sequenced was PBMCs. Receptor source: a girl aged 5 to 17 in good health and CMV-seronegative. The CDR3 runs from the conserved cysteine through the conserved F or W. D genes are given only for firm matches. The size of a clone is reported for some rows only, either as once, few or many, or as a class for expanded clones.

NA,TRBJ1-5,NA,TRBV9,TGTGCCAGCAGCCCTGACTCGTATAGCAATCAGCCCCAGCATTTT,CASSPDSYSNQPQHF
few,TRBJ2-5,NA,TRBV21-1,TGTGCCCCCATAGACCGCGAAGGGGTACGAGAGACCCAGTACTTC,CAPIDREGVRETQYF
NA,TRBJ2-1,TRBD2,TRBV7-8,TGTGCCAGCAGCTTATGGCGGGGGGCTCCCAATGAGCAGTTCTTC,CASSLWRGAPNEQFF
once,TRBJ2-7,TRBD1,TRBV30,TGTGCCTGGAGTGTACGGGGCGACTACAATGACAGGGGGCTGGACGAGCAGTACTTC,CAWSVRGDYNDRGLDEQYF
NA,TRBJ1-3,NA,TRBV9,TGTGCCAGCAGCTCCACTAAAGGGGCTGGAAACACCATATATTTT,CASSSTKGAGNTIYF
NA,TRBJ1-2,NA,TRBV5-1,TGCGCCAGCAGCGGACAGATAAACTATGGCTACACCTTC,CASSGQINYGYTF
NA,TRBJ1-1,TRBD1,TRBV5-1,TGCGCCAGCAGCACGGGACAGACGAACACTGAAGCTTTCTTT,CASSTGQTNTEAFF
NA,TRBJ2-3,TRBD2,TRBV5-1,TGCGCCAGCCTTACTAGCGGGGAGAGCACAGATACGCAGTATTTT,CASLTSGESTDTQYF
NA,TRBJ2-5,NA,TRBV7-6,TGTGCCAGCAGCCAAGGGGTAACTTTAGGGGAGACCCAGTACTTC,CASSQGVTLGETQYF
NA,TRBJ1-1,NA,TRBV6-1,TGTGCCAGCACTGAAAACAGGGACACTGAAGCTTTCTTT,CASTENRDTEAFF
NA,TRBJ1-1,NA,TRBV11-2,TGTGCCAGCAGCTTGAGGGACACTGAAGCTTTCTTT,CASSLRDTEAFF
NA,TRBJ1-5,TRBD1,TRBV10-2,TGCGCCAGCACCCAGGACAGGGCAAGGCGTCAGCCCCAGCATTTT,CASTQDRARRQPQHF
NA,TRBJ2-7,NA,TRBV5-1,TGCGCCAGCAGCTTGGAACAGGTAGCTTACGAGCAGTACTTC,CASSLEQVAYEQYF
NA,TRBJ1-1,NA,TRBV29-1,TGCAGCACCCAAGCCGGGATTGAAGCTTTCTTT,CSTQAGIEAFF
NA,TRBJ2-7,NA,TRBV9,TGTGCCAGCAGCGTGGCGGCTAGCGATTCCTACGAGCAGTACTTC,CASSVAASDSYEQYF
NA,TRBJ1-1,NA,TRBV7-2,TGTGCCAGCAGCAATACAGGGAGGGCCACTGAAGCTTTCTTT,CASSNTGRATEAFF
few,TRBJ1-1,NA,TRBV5-5,TGTGCCAGCGGAGACAGTGAAGCTTTCTTT,CASGDSEAFF
NA,TRBJ1-2,NA,TRBV25-1,TGTGCCAGCAGTGAGGCAAATGGCTACACCTTC,CASSEANGYTF
NA,TRBJ1-6,NA,TRBV4-1,TGCGCCAGCAGCCAAGACATAGGGAGCTCCTATAATTCACCCCTCCACTTT,CASSQDIGSSYNSPLHF
once,TRBJ2-5,NA,TRBV14,TGTGCCAGCAGCCACGCGCCCAGGGAGACCCAGTACTTC,CASSHAPRETQYF
NA,TRBJ2-2,TRBD2,TRBV19,TGTGCCAGTATCGTAGCGGGGGGGACCGGGGAGCTGTTTTTT,CASIVAGGTGELFF
NA,TRBJ1-6,NA,TRBV19,TGTGCCAGTAAACCGGGGAATTCACCCCTCCACTTT,CASKPGNSPLHF